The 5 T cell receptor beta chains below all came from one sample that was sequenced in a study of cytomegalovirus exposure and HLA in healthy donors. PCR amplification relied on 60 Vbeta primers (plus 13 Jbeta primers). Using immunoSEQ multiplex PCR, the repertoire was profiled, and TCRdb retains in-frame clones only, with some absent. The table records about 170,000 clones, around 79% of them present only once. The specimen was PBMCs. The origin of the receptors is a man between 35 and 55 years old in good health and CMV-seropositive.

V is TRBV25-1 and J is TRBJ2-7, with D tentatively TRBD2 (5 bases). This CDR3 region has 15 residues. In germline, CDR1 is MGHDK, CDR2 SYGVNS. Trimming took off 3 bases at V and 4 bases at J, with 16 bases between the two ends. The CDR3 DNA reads TGTGCCAGCAGTGAGGCCGATACTAGGTGGTACGAGCAGTACTTC. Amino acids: CASSEADTRWYEQYF.

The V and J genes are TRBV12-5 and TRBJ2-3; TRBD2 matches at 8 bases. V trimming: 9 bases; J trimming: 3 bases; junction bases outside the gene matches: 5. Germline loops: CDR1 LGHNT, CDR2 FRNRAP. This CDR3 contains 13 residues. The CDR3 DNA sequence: TGTGCTAGCTCGGCTAGCGGGACAGATACGCAGTATTTT. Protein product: CASSASGTDTQYF.

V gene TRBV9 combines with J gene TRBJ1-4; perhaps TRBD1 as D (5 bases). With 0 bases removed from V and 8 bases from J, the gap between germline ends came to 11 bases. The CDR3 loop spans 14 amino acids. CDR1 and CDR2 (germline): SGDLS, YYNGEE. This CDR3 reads CASSVGQGGEKLFF. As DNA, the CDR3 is TGTGCCAGCAGCGTAGGGCAGGGAGGAGAAAAACTGTTTTTT.

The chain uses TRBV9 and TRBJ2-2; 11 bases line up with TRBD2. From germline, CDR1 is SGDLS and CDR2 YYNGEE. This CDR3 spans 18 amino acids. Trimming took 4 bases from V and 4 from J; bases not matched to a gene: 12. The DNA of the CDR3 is TGTGCCAGCAGCACCCACGTTCTAGCGGGAGGTAGCACCGGGGAGCTGTTTTTT. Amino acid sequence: CASSTHVLAGGSTGELFF.

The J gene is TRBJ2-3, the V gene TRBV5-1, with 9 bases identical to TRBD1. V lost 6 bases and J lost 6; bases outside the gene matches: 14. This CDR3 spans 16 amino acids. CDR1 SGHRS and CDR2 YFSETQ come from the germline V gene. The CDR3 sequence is CASNRGRSPSGDTQYF. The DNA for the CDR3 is TGCGCCAGCAACAGGGGGCGGTCCCCCTCGGGGGATACGCAGTATTTT. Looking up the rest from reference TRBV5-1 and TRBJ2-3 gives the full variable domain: KAGVTQTPRYLIKTRGQQVTLSCSPISGHRSVSWYQQTPGQGLQFLFEYFSETQRNKGNFPGRFSGRQFSNSRSEMNVSTLELGDSALYLCASNRGRSPSGDTQYFGPGTRLTVL.